This entry lists 32 T cell receptor beta chains sequenced from one sample in a study of T cell repertoires in cytomegalovirus infection. One entry per CDR3 protein, called by TCRdb with MiXCR from the reads. Here the sample spans approximately 500,000 distinct CDR3 sequences, around 11% being singletons. The sequenced sample was PBMCs. The receptors stem from a human donor in good health (CMV status not recorded). Some clones in this sample may be carry-over from other donors' samples.

This clonotype was observed at least ten times. The gene calls are TRBV7-2 and TRBJ2-7; D not certain. The V gene lost 2 bases and the J gene lost 5 bases, with 7 bases spanning the gap. CDR3 length equals 12 residues. Germline CDR1 SGHTA, CDR2 FQGNSA. The chain's CDR3 is CASSLMGNEQYF. The DNA for the CDR3 is TGTGCCAGCAGCTTAATGGGGAACGAGCAGTACTTC.

This clonotype was recorded at least ten times. The chain combines TRBV6-1 with TRBJ2-5; TRBD2 agrees at 11 bases. V shed 5 bases, J shed 9 bases, and the junction held 2 bases outside the gene matches. The length of the CDR3 is 12 residues. In germline, CDR1 is MNHNS, CDR2 SASEGT. The CDR3 loop reads CASSLAGGPQYF. The DNA for the CDR3 is TGTGCCAGCAGTTTAGCGGGGGGGCCCCAGTACTTC.

This clonotype was detected many times. The chain has TRBV11-2 and TRBJ1-3, with D tentatively TRBD1 (6 bases). The germline V gene has CDR1 SGHAT and CDR2 FQNNGV. The CDR3 length is 15 residues. The V end lost 4 bases, the J end lost 4 bases, and 14 bases lay between the germline ends. DNA of the CDR3: TGTGCCAGCAGCTCCTCGGGAGGGGGAGGAAACACCATATATTTT. This translates into CASSSSGGGGNTIYF.

CDR3: CSVGLAGGADTQYF. The CDR3 coding sequence is TGCAGCGTGGGACTAGCGGGAGGGGCAGATACGCAGTATTTT. This chain connects TRBV29-1 to TRBJ2-3, with 16 bases aligning to TRBD2. The germline CDR1 and CDR2 sequences are SQVTM and ANQGSEA. The CDR3 totals 14 residues. V lost 6 bases and J lost 4; bases outside the gene matches: 1.

A note on this clonotype: This may be a read error, as it is one base from a much larger clone. The chain recombines TRBV13 with TRBJ2-3; tentative D call: TRBD2 (6 bases). V was pared by 3 bases and J by 2 bases, with 15 bases between. CDR1 and CDR2 from the germline V gene are PRHDT and FYEKMQ (reference sequence). The CDR3 consists of 16 residues. In DNA, the CDR3 is TGTGCCAGCAGCTTTTCCTCGGGAGATACCACAGATACGCAGTATTTT. Encoded protein: CASSFSSGDTTDTQYF.

This clonotype was counted between two and nine times. V gene TRBV20-1 combines with J gene TRBJ1-5; no clear D gene. The V end lost 2 bases, the J end lost 0 bases, and 8 bases lay between the germline ends. Germline CDR1 is DFQATT and CDR2 is SNEGSKA (reference sequence). This CDR3 has 14 residues. CDR3 sequence: CSARQSNSNQPQHF. The DNA of the CDR3 is TGCAGTGCTAGACAGAGTAATAGCAATCAGCCCCAGCATTTT.

Ten or more counts support this clonotype. The V and J genes are TRBV3-1 and TRBJ1-1, with TRBD1 matching 9 bases. J lost 5 bases, V lost 6 bases, and 7 bases had no gene match. The CDR3 loop spans 14 amino acids. Germline assignment: CDR1 LGHDT and CDR2 YNNKEL (reference sequence). The CDR3 DNA reads as TGTGCCAGCAGACCTCGGGACAGGGATACTGAAGCTTTCTTT. Protein: CASRPRDRDTEAFF.

Ten or more counts support this clonotype. This sequence joins TRBV6-5 and TRBJ1-1; perhaps TRBD1 as D (6 bases). Trimming removed 2 bases at V and 11 bases at J, with 21 bases between. Per the germline V gene, CDR1 is MNHEY and CDR2 is SVGAGI. The CDR3 covers 15 residues. CDR3 residues: CASSYVRGARIGAFF. The CDR3 region has the DNA TGTGCCAGCAGTTACGTTCGGGGGGCGCGGATTGGGGCTTTCTTT.

This rearrangement joins TRBV5-6 to TRBJ1-6; D remains unclear. CDR3 length equals 15 residues. Per germline, CDR1 SGHDT and CDR2 YYEEEE. Trimming cost V 2 bases and J 8 bases, with 14 bases left between them. The CDR3 here is CASSFTPLRDSPLHF. For the CDR3, the DNA is TGTGCCAGCAGCTTTACCCCCTTGCGGGATTCACCCCTCCACTTT. The full variable domain, in which reference TRBV5-6 and TRBJ1-6 provide the parts outside the CDR3, is DAGVTQSPTHLIKTRGQQVTLRCSPKSGHDTVSWYQQALGQGPQFIFQYYEEEERQRGNFPDRFSGHQFPNYSSELNVNALLLGDSALYLCASSFTPLRDSPLHFGNGTRLTVT.

In this sample, this clonotype turned up many times. The J gene is TRBJ2-7, the V gene TRBV20-1, with TRBD2 matching 10 bases. The CDR3 has 14 amino acids. Germline-derived CDR1 and CDR2 are DFQATT and SNEGSKA (reference sequence). Trimming took 3 bases from V and 4 from J; bases not matched to a gene: 6. CDR3 DNA sequence: TGCAGTGCTAGCCCCCTAGCGGGGGCTTACGAGCAGTACTTC. The encoded protein is CSASPLAGAYEQYF.

The table lists this clonotype with many counts. The gene calls are TRBV10-3 and TRBJ1-2, with a possible D match to TRBD1 (6 bases). The CDR3 spans 13 residues. The V and J ends lost 4 bases and 4 bases respectively, with 10 bases between them. CDR1 ENHRY and CDR2 SYGVKD come from the germline V gene. CDR3 amino acids: CAISGGRGYGYTF. The CDR3 coding sequence is TGTGCCATCAGTGGGGGCAGGGGCTATGGCTACACCTTC.

This clonotype has only a few counts. The V and J genes are TRBV5-1 and TRBJ1-1; D unresolved. CDR3 size: 13 residues. Trimming cost V 7 bases and J 4 bases, with 14 bases left between them. Germline lookup yields CDR1 SGHRS and CDR2 YFSETQ. CDR3 loop: CASQTTLGTEAFF. As DNA, the CDR3 is TGCGCCAGCCAGACTACTTTGGGCACTGAAGCTTTCTTT.

As for this clonotype: One junction end disagrees with the germline gene, perhaps due to a read error. The chain couples TRBV4-1 to TRBJ2-1, with 14 bases lining up with TRBD2. Germline V lookup: CDR1 MGHRA, CDR2 YSYEKL. The CDR3 extends over 17 amino acids. In DNA, the CDR3 is TGTGCCAGCAGCCAACCCGGACTAGCGGGAGGCCACAATGAGCAGTTCTTC. Amino acids: CASSQPGLAGGHNEQFF.

This clonotype turned up a few times. This sequence joins TRBV12-3 or TRBV12-4 and TRBJ2-5; TRBD2 aligns across 8 bases. CDR3 length equals 14 residues. V was pared by 4 bases and J by 4 bases, with 5 bases of the junction left unmatched. CDR3 sequence reads: CASSSTTSAETQYF. As DNA, the CDR3 is TGTGCCAGCAGTTCCACGACTAGCGCAGAGACCCAGTACTTC.

The rearrangement links TRBV29-1 to TRBJ2-5; 9 bases line up with TRBD1. The CDR3 length is 16 residues. With V trimmed by 6 bases and J by 1 base, 12 bases remained unmatched. Germline V gene lookup returns CDR1 SQVTM and CDR2 ANQGSEA. This CDR3 reads CSVALPGQGIQETQYF. CDR3 DNA: TGCAGCGTAGCTCTACCGGGACAGGGAATCCAAGAGACCCAGTACTTC.

The chain joins TRBV6-2 or TRBV6-3 to TRBJ1-2, with D possibly matching TRBD1 (6 bases). Germline lookup yields CDR1 MNHEY and CDR2 SVGEGT. The length of the CDR3 is 15 residues. V was shortened by 6 bases and J by 2 bases, with 16 bases between the two germline ends. For the CDR3, the DNA is TGTGCCAGCAGACCCGGGGGGGGGCTGAACTATGGCTACACCTTC. This gives the protein CASRPGGGLNYGYTF.

This clonotype was recorded many times. CDR3 residues: CASSLEGDSPLNTEAFF. The CDR3 DNA sequence: TGTGCCAGCAGCTTAGAGGGTGACAGTCCCCTTAACACTGAAGCTTTCTTT. The chain joins TRBV7-8 to TRBJ1-1; D may be TRBD1 (5 bases). CDR3 length equals 17 residues. Trimming removed 1 base from V and 2 bases from J, with 17 bases in between. The V gene's germline CDR1 is SGHVS and CDR2 FQNEAQ.

This clonotype appeared many times. The chain carries TRBV3-1 and TRBJ1-1; D unclear. CDR1 and CDR2 from the germline V gene are LGHDT and YNNKEL (reference sequence). CDR3 size: 16 residues. V was pared by 4 bases and J by 0 bases, with 15 bases between. CDR3 in amino acids: CASSPFLVMLNTEAFF. The CDR3 DNA sequence: TGTGCCAGCAGCCCGTTTTTAGTGATGCTGAACACTGAAGCTTTCTTT.

This clonotype was detected a few times. The V call is TRBV10-3, the J call TRBJ2-3; maybe TRBD2 (5 bases). This CDR3 spans 11 amino acids. Germline CDR1 and CDR2: ENHRY and SYGVKD. V was cut by 11 bases and J by 5 bases, with 11 bases left in between. The CDR3: CAAAEEDTQYF. The CDR3 nucleotides read TGTGCCGCCGCGGAGGAAGATACGCAGTATTTT.

The table lists this clonotype with many counts. V gene TRBV6-1 combines with J gene TRBJ2-3; the match to TRBD1 covers 7 bases. Trimming cost V 5 bases and J 0 bases; bases outside gene matches: 8. The CDR3 runs to 16 residues. Germline V gene lookup returns CDR1 MNHNS and CDR2 SASEGT. The CDR3 protein is CASSSRSQGSTDTQYF. The CDR3 DNA sequence: TGTGCCAGCAGTTCACGTTCACAGGGGAGCACAGATACGCAGTATTTT.

The V gene is TRBV4-2, the J gene TRBJ2-1; D may be TRBD2 (5 bases). V gave up 3 bases and J gave up 1 base, with 10 bases separating them. Germline CDR1 reads LGHNA; CDR2 reads YNFKEQ. The CDR3 covers 15 residues. CDR3: CASSQFRGSYNEQFF. In DNA form, the CDR3 reads TGTGCCAGCAGCCAGTTTCGAGGGTCCTACAATGAGCAGTTCTTC.

In this sample, this clonotype turned up many times. The gene calls are TRBV7-4 and TRBJ2-1; 13 bases line up with TRBD2. With V trimmed by 5 bases and J by 4 bases, 8 bases remained unmatched. The germline CDR1 and CDR2 sequences are SGHVT and SQSDAQ. The CDR3 totals 17 residues. CDR3 loop: CASSRGTSGIKYNEQFF. The CDR3 region has the DNA TGTGCCAGCAGCCGCGGGACTAGCGGGATCAAGTACAATGAGCAGTTCTTC.

This clonotype was counted ten times or more. The chain joins TRBV5-1 to TRBJ1-1, with 9 bases lining up with TRBD1. Germline V CDR1 and CDR2: SGHRS, YFSETQ. CDR3 length: 15 amino acids. V gave up 4 bases and J gave up 4 bases; unmatched junction bases: 8. CDR3 in DNA: TGCGCCAGCAGCCACCGGACAGGGGATTTCACTGAAGCTTTCTTT. Translated, it gives CASSHRTGDFTEAFF.

This clonotype was seen at least ten times. V is TRBV14 and J is TRBJ1-5, with no clear D. V gave up 0 bases and J gave up 5 bases, with 5 bases separating them. Germline CDR1 SGHDN, CDR2 FVKESK. The CDR3 spans 13 residues. CDR3 amino acids: CASSQDLDQPQHF. The CDR3 bases are TGTGCCAGCAGCCAAGATCTTGATCAGCCCCAGCATTTT. Looking up the rest from reference TRBV14 and TRBJ1-5 gives the full variable domain: EAGVTQFPSHSVIEKGQTVTLRCDPISGHDNLYWYRRVMGKEIKFLLHFVKESKQDESGMPNNRFLAERTGGTYSTLKVQPAELEDSGVYFCASSQDLDQPQHFGDGTRLSIL.

This clonotype was detected many times. This chain links TRBV12-3 or TRBV12-4 with TRBJ1-1, with D hard to call. The CDR3 is 12 amino acids. V was pared by 1 base and J by 9 bases, with 9 bases between. The CDR3 spells CASSLEERKAFF. The CDR3 nucleotides read TGTGCCAGCAGTTTAGAGGAAAGAAAAGCTTTCTTT.

The chain has TRBV7-9 and TRBJ2-5; D might be TRBD1 (6 bases). Trimming shortened V by 1 base and J by 5 bases, and 11 bases separated the two germline ends. This CDR3 region has 14 residues. Germline V lookup: CDR1 SEHNR, CDR2 FQNEAQ (reference sequence). The CDR3 here is CASSLGGPRETQYF. Here the CDR3 DNA reads TGTGCCAGCAGCTTAGGGGGGCCCAGGGAGACCCAGTACTTC. The full variable domain, its missing parts supplied by reference TRBV7-9 and TRBJ2-5, is DTGVSQNPRHKITKRGQNVTFRCDPISEHNRLYWYRQTLGQGPEFLTYFQNEAQLEKSRLLSDRFSAERPKGSFSTLEIQRTEQGDSAMYLCASSLGGPRETQYFGPGTRLLVL.

This clonotype was counted at least ten times. V is TRBV7-9 and J is TRBJ2-1; D gene uncertain. The V end was cut by 8 bases, the J end by 5 bases, with 13 bases between. The CDR3 is made up of 13 amino acids. Per germline, CDR1 SEHNR and CDR2 FQNEAQ (reference sequence). The DNA for the CDR3 is TGTGCCAGCGGCATTAGCCTTAACAATGAGCAGTTCTTC. Protein product: CASGISLNNEQFF.

This clonotype has a count of ten or more. The chain carries TRBV7-8 and TRBJ2-6; TRBD1 aligns across 11 bases. The CDR3 contains 18 residues. With 4 bases clipped from V and 4 bases from J, the junction kept 9 bases outside the gene matches. CDR1 SGHVS and CDR2 FQNEAQ come from the germline V gene. The CDR3 bases are TGTGCCAGCAGCTCAGAGGGACAGGGGGTGTCCGGGGCCAACGTCCTGACTTTC. As protein: CASSSEGQGVSGANVLTF.

This clonotype was seen many times. The chain employs TRBV7-3 and TRBJ2-1; D possibly matches TRBD1 or TRBD2 (5 bases each). Germline V lookup: CDR1 SGHTA, CDR2 FQGTGA. The CDR3 runs to 16 residues. Trimming left V 0 bases short and J 5 bases short, with 14 bases between. The CDR3 coding sequence is TGTGCCAGCAGCTTAACCGGAGCAGGGAGCAACAATGAGCAGTTCTTC. Amino acids: CASSLTGAGSNNEQFF.

The table lists this clonotype with many counts. The V and J genes are TRBV25-1 and TRBJ2-1, with unresolved D. V lost 2 bases to trimming and J lost 3 bases, with 14 bases between them. This CDR3 is built from 16 residues. Germline V gene sequence: CDR1 MGHDK, CDR2 SYGVNS. The CDR3 DNA sequence: TGTGCCAGCAGTGAAAGCTCGGTGCGCTACTACAATGAGCAGTTCTTC. This sequence encodes CASSESSVRYYNEQFF. Complete variable domain (other parts from reference TRBV25-1 and TRBJ2-1): EADIYQTPRYLVIGTGKKITLECSQTMGHDKMYWYQQDPGMELHLIHYSYGVNSTEKGDLSSESTVSRIRTEHFPLTLESARPSHTSQYLCASSESSVRYYNEQFFGPGTRLTVL.

This clonotype was counted ten times or more. This rearrangement joins TRBV6-1 to TRBJ2-1; 12 bases map to TRBD2. The CDR3 covers 15 residues. Per germline, CDR1 MNHNS and CDR2 SASEGT. J lost 8 bases, V lost 6 bases, and 8 bases had no gene match. CDR3 coding DNA: TGTGCCAGCAGGACAACTAGCGGGGGGTTCCATGAGCAGTTCTTC. Amino acid sequence: CASRTTSGGFHEQFF.

This clonotype was found many times. The CDR3 DNA follows: TGTGCCAGCAGTCGGCTAGTTAGCGGCCAAGAGACCCAGTACTTC. Protein sequence: CASSRLVSGQETQYF. V gene TRBV27 combines with J gene TRBJ2-5; tentative D call: TRBD2 (6 bases). This CDR3 has 15 amino acids. V lost 5 bases and J 1 base, leaving 14 bases between the germline ends. CDR1 and CDR2 from the germline V gene are MNHEY and SMNVEV (reference sequence).